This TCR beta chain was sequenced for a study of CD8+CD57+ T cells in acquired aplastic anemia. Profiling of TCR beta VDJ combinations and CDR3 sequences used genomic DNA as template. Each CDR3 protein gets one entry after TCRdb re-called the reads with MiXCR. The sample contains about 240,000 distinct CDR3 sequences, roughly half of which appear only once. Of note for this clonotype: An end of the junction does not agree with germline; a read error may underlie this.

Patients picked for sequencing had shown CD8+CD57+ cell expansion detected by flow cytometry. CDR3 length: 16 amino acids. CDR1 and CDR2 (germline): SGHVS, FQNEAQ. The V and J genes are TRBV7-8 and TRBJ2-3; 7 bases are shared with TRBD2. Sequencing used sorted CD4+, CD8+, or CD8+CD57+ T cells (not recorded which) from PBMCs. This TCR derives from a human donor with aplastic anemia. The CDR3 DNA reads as TGTACCAGCAGCTTAGCCCGTGGTGCGGGAGCAGATACGCAGTATTTT. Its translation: CTSSLARGAGADTQYF.